These 23 T cell receptor beta chains were all obtained from the same sample, sequenced in a study of tumor-infiltrating lymphocytes in primary liver carcinoma. Total RNA (roughly 550 ng) served as template for TCR beta cDNA synthesis primed by a constant-region primer. Three nested multiplex PCR rounds, a slightly modified ARM-PCR, produced the libraries for TCR beta. For approximately 11 cycles apiece, the opening two PCR rounds ran with TRBV1-TRBV30 forward primers and a C-beta reverse primer. A single record per CDR3 protein comes from TCRdb applying MiXCR to the multiplex PCR reads. The table records about 96,000 distinct CDR3 sequences, around 70% of them present only once. RNA and DNA were co-extracted from about 20-30 mg of unsorted bulk tissue. The sequencing sample was made of tumor-adjacent normal liver tissue. These receptors were taken from a man aged 40-49 years with primary liver carcinoma and hepatitis B virus infection.

Details on this clonotype: A single base separates this from a much larger clone, so it may be a read error. The final CDR3 position lacks the conserved phenylalanine or tryptophan, pointing to a likely read error. The chain carries TRBV19 and TRBJ1-1; D gene uncertain. V shed 5 bases and J shed 1 base, with 8 bases lying between them. The CDR3 sequence is 13 residues long. Germline CDR1 and CDR2: LNHDA and SQIVND (reference sequence). The CDR3 loop reads CASSARQNTEAFI. In nucleotides, the CDR3 is TGTGCCAGTAGTGCCCGACAGAACACTGAAGCTTTCATT.

In regard to this clonotype: Given the absence of the conserved phenylalanine or tryptophan at the CDR3 end, a read error is likely. The CDR3 region has the DNA TGTGCCAGCGGCCCGCCCCCGGAGGTCAGGAAGAACTTCCAAGAGACCCAGTACATC. Its protein is CASGPPPEVRKNFQETQYI. This chain links TRBV11-1 with TRBJ2-5; TRBD2 is a possible D gene (5 bases). The CDR3 contains 19 residues. Germline values: CDR1 SGHAT, CDR2 FQDESV (reference sequence). V dropped 8 bases and J dropped 1 base, with 29 bases sitting between them.

This clonotype is a singleton in its sample. It may be a read error: a sequence one base away is much more abundant. The chain employs TRBV10-3 and TRBJ2-1; 9 bases map to TRBD1. The CDR3 has 14 amino acids. CDR1 ENHRY and CDR2 SYGVKD come from the germline V gene. Trimming at V came to 6 bases and at J to 4 bases, leaving 4 bases not matched to a gene. The DNA of the CDR3 is TGTGCCATCAGAAGACAGGGGGGTTACAATGAGCAGTTCTTC. Translation: CAIRRQGGYNEQFF.

The chain has TRBV30 and TRBJ2-3; D is unresolved. The germline V and J ends were trimmed by 3 bases and 4 bases, with 14 bases remaining between them. This CDR3 is built from 14 residues. Germline V gene data show CDR1 as GTSNPN and CDR2 as SVGIG (reference sequence). CDR3 sequence reads: CAWRREAQADTQYF. CDR3 in DNA: TGTGCCTGGAGACGTGAGGCGCAGGCAGATACGCAGTATTTT.

Note on this clonotype: A single base separates this from a much larger clone, so it may be a read error. The chain combines TRBV4-2 with TRBJ1-4, with D tentatively TRBD1 (5 bases). Germline CDR1 LGHNA, CDR2 YNFKEQ. V was clipped by 3 bases and J by 5 bases, with 13 bases between them. The CDR3 covers 15 residues. CDR3 DNA sequence: TGTGCCAGCAGCCACGTGGGACCGCGGAATGAAAAACTGTTTTTT. The encoded protein is CASSHVGPRNEKLFF.

A note on this clonotype: A much larger clone sits a single nucleotide away, making a read error possible. V usage is TRBV12-3 or TRBV12-4 and J usage is TRBJ2-3; D is tentatively TRBD1 or TRBD2 (5 bases each). Between the trimmed V and J ends, which lost 5 bases and 2 bases, there was a span of 14 bases. This CDR3 contains 15 residues. The CDR3 is CASSPTVGVTDTQYF. The CDR3 region has the DNA TGTGCCAGCAGTCCGACAGTGGGGGTCACAGATACGCAGTATTTT.

The chain combines TRBV11-2 with TRBJ2-7, with 7 bases matching TRBD1. Germline V CDR1 and CDR2: SGHAT, FQNNGV. The CDR3 spans 16 residues. V lost 10 bases and J lost 3; bases outside the gene matches: 18. The CDR3 sequence is CATQGEQRTGYYEQYF. DNA for the CDR3: TGTGCCACCCAGGGGGAACAGCGGACGGGTTACTACGAGCAGTACTTC.

The J gene is TRBJ2-1, the V gene TRBV6-2 or TRBV6-3; 7 nucleotides align to TRBD2. The CDR3 extends over 16 amino acids. The germline V gene has CDR1 MNHEY and CDR2 SVGEGT. The junction had 10 bases not matched to a gene; V was cut back by 4 bases and J by 4 bases. CDR3 region: CASSSAGGSGYNEQFF. DNA of the CDR3: TGTGCCAGCAGTTCGGCTGGCGGGAGTGGGTACAATGAGCAGTTCTTC.

This clonotype has a handful of counts. The chain joins TRBV12-3 or TRBV12-4 to TRBJ2-7; 11 bases align to TRBD1. J was trimmed by 2 bases and V by 6 bases; bases with no gene match: 6. The CDR3 extends over 15 amino acids. The CDR3 loop reads CASSRGTGGPYEQYF. CDR3 bases: TGTGCCAGCAGCCGAGGGACAGGGGGACCCTACGAGCAGTACTTC.

About this clonotype: One base away lies a much larger clone, so this may be a sequencing read error. V and J are TRBV7-9 and TRBJ2-2; TRBD2 aligns across 13 bases. This CDR3 is 15 amino acids long. The trim removed 4 bases at V and 4 bases at J, leaving 0 bases unmatched. Germline CDR1 and CDR2: SEHNR and FQNEAQ (reference sequence). The CDR3, as DNA: TGTGCCAGCAGCTGGACTAGCGGGAGCACCGGGGAGCTGTTTTTT. This translates into CASSWTSGSTGELFF.

There are a few counts of this clonotype. The rearrangement joins TRBV5-7 to TRBJ1-5; D is unclear. TRBV5-7 is sorted into the ORF group, with uncertain function. This CDR3 region has 16 residues. Trimming took 1 base from V and 1 from J, leaving 12 bases between them. The CDR3 reads CASSLRRDASNQPQHF. CDR3 nucleotide sequence: TGTGCCAGCAGCTTGCGAAGGGATGCGAGCAATCAGCCCCAGCATTTT.

The sample holds many counts of this clonotype. The rearrangement joins TRBV29-1 to TRBJ2-2; TRBD1 or TRBD2 may be the D gene (5 bases each). CDR1 and CDR2 (germline): SQVTM, ANQGSEA. The ends were cut back, 6 bases at V and 8 bases at J, with 16 bases in the middle. CDR3 length: 13 amino acids. CDR3 coding DNA: TGCAGCGTGGCCGGGACGATGGTAGGGGAGCTGTTTTTT. Translated: CSVAGTMVGELFF.

As concerns this clonotype: Given the absence of the conserved phenylalanine or tryptophan at the CDR3 end, a read error is likely. The CDR3 DNA sequence: TGTGCCAGCAGCTATCCTGACTCCTTAGAGCAGTTCCTC. The encoded protein is CASSYPDSLEQFL. The rearrangement links TRBV7-9 to TRBJ2-1; D ambiguous. The CDR3 is 13 residues long. Trimming took 4 bases from V and 10 from J, leaving 14 bases between them. Per the germline V gene, CDR1 is SEHNR and CDR2 is FQNEAQ (reference sequence).

The rearrangement links TRBV30 to TRBJ2-5; no clear D. This CDR3 has 16 residues. Deletions cut 0 bases from V and 0 bases from J, with 14 bases between. Germline assignment: CDR1 GTSNPN and CDR2 SVGIG (reference sequence). The CDR3 loop is CAWSVRSNGYQETQYF. The DNA for the CDR3 is TGTGCCTGGAGTGTACGGTCTAACGGGTACCAAGAGACCCAGTACTTC.

This clonotype was seen at least ten times. This rearrangement joins TRBV4-1 to TRBJ2-5; 7 bases align to TRBD1. The ends lost 0 bases at V and 1 base at J; junction bases unmatched: 2. Germline CDR1 MGHRA, CDR2 YSYEKL. The CDR3 extends over 15 amino acids. In nucleotides, the CDR3 is TGCGCCAGCAGCCAAGATTCAGGGGGCCAAGAGACCCAGTACTTC. Translated, it gives CASSQDSGGQETQYF.

This clonotype was found many times. V usage is TRBV29-1 and J usage is TRBJ1-2; 7 positions agree with TRBD1. This CDR3 contains 12 residues. CDR1 and CDR2 from the germline V gene are SQVTM and ANQGSEA. V shed 3 bases, J shed 8 bases, and the junction held 6 bases outside the gene matches. Written as DNA, the CDR3 is TGCAGCGTTGAGGCTCAGGGGGGCGGCTACACCTTC. It translates to CSVEAQGGGYTF.

The CDR3 nucleotides read TGTGCCAGCAGCGCTGCCAAGTCCGGTGGCTACACCTTC. Translating it yields CASSAAKSGGYTF. The chain combines TRBV11-2 with TRBJ1-2, with D unresolved. The V and J ends lost 5 bases and 7 bases respectively, with 14 bases between them. The CDR3 has 13 residues. Germline CDR1 and CDR2: SGHAT and FQNNGV.

Notes on this clonotype: In this CDR3 the conserved last residue, phenylalanine or tryptophan, is missing, so a read error is likely. The chain uses TRBV4-1 and TRBJ1-3; 8 bases align to TRBD1. Germline V gene sequence: CDR1 MGHRA, CDR2 YSYEKL. CDR3 size: 19 residues. V dropped 0 bases and J dropped 4; count of bases not matched to a gene: 14. CDR3 DNA: TGCGCCAGCAGCCAAGAAGAAGAACAGGGGGAAGTTCCCGGAAACACCATATATTCT. It codes for CASSQEEEQGEVPGNTIYS.

About this clonotype itself: The germline gene is not matched at one end of the junction; a read error may be the cause. This chain connects TRBV11-2 to TRBJ2-3, with TRBD2 matching over 7 bases. This CDR3 region has 14 residues. Germline V gives CDR1 SGHAT, CDR2 FQNNGV. CDR3 DNA sequence: TGTGCCTCACAGAAGCGGGGCAGCATAGATACGCAGTATTTT. Protein product: CASQKRGSIDTQYF.

Regarding this clonotype: This sequence may be a read error, since a much larger clone differs from it by one base. The chain has TRBV14 and TRBJ1-6; TRBD1 is a possible D gene (6 bases). Germline lookup yields CDR1 SGHDN and CDR2 FVKESK. V shed 3 bases and J shed 4 bases, with 13 bases lying between them. The CDR3 has 16 residues. CDR3 coding DNA: TGTGCCAGCAGCCAGAAGGACAGAGCGTATAATTCACCCCTCCACTTT. Its translation is CASSQKDRAYNSPLHF. The whole variable domain, filled in from reference TRBV14 and TRBJ1-6, reads EAGVTQFPSHSVIEKGQTVTLRCDPISGHDNLYWYRRVMGKEIKFLLHFVKESKQDESGMPNNRFLAERTGGTYSTLKVQPAELEDSGVYFCASSQKDRAYNSPLHFGNGTRLTVT.

Concerning this clonotype: Compared with germline, one end of the junction differs, possibly owing to a read error. The J gene is TRBJ1-1, the V gene TRBV29-1, with D perhaps matching TRBD1 (6 bases). The CDR3 has 13 residues. CDR1 SQVTM and CDR2 ANQGSEA come from the germline V gene. CDR3 amino acids: CSASRGGSTEVFF. CDR3 nucleotides: TGCAGCGCCTCCAGGGGCGGGTCCACTGAAGTTTTCTTT. The full variable domain, completed using reference TRBV29-1 and TRBJ1-1, is SAVISQKPSRDICQRGTSLTIQCQVDSQVTMMFWYRQQPGQSLTLIATANQGSEATYESGFVIDKFPISRPNLTFSTLTVSNMSPEDSSIYLCSASRGGSTEVFFGQGTRLTVV.

DNA of the CDR3: TGTGCCAGCAGACGCGGCGGAACAATCAGCCCCCAGCATTTT. Translated: CASRRGGTISPQHF. This rearrangement joins TRBV28 to TRBJ1-5, with unresolved D. There are 14 residues in the CDR3. Germline CDR1 MDHEN, CDR2 SYDVKM. Between the trimmed V and J ends, which lost 6 bases and 10 bases, there was a span of 19 bases. Looking up the rest from reference TRBV28 and TRBJ1-5 gives the full variable domain: DVKVTQSSRYLVKRTGEKVFLECVQDMDHENMFWYRQDPGLGLRLIYFSYDVKMKEKGDIPEGYSVSREKKERFSLILESASTNQTSMYLCASRRGGTISPQHFGDGTRLSIL.

Of note for this clonotype: The junction shows a germline mismatch at one end, possibly a read error. The V and J genes are TRBV11-2 and TRBJ2-1; possibly TRBD2 for D (5 bases). This CDR3 has 15 residues. Germline V gene sequence: CDR1 SGHAT, CDR2 FQNNGV. In nucleotides, the CDR3 is TGTGCCAGCGGCTTACACGGGGATGGTTACAATGAGCAGTTCTTC. Translation gives CASGLHGDGYNEQFF.